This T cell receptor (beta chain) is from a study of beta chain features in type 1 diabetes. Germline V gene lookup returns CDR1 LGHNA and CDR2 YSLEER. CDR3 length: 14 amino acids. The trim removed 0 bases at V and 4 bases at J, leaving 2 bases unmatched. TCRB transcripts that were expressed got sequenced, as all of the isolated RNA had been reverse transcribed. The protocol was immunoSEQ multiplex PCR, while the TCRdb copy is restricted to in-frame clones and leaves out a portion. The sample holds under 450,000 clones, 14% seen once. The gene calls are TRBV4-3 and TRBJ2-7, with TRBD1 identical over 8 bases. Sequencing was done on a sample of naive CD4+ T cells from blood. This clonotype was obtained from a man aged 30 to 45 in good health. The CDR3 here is CASSQDRGPYEQYF. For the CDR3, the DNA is TGCGCCAGCAGCCAAGACAGGGGGCCGTACGAGCAGTACTTC.